The 25 T cell receptor beta chains presented below share a single source sample, sequenced in a study of T cell changes during pregnancy in multiple sclerosis. Data came from immunoSEQ multiplex PCR; TCRdb stores just in-frame clones and leaves some out. Among about 19,000 clones, 75% to 90% were seen once, and the ten largest hold roughly 5.5%. This specimen consisted of CD8+ T cells from peripheral blood mononuclear cells, obtained after pregnancy. These TCRs come from a female donor in good health, enrolled as a control in a pregnancy study.

The V and J genes are TRBV10-3 and TRBJ1-1; TRBD1 might be the D (5 bases). The CDR3 spans 15 residues. Germline CDR1 is ENHRY and CDR2 is SYGVKD. V was pared by 3 bases and J by 0 bases, with 11 bases between. In DNA form, the CDR3 reads TGTGCCATCAGTGATAGGGGTCCCCTGAACACTGAAGCTTTCTTT. It yields the protein CAISDRGPLNTEAFF.

This chain connects TRBV7-6 to TRBJ1-2; TRBD1 agrees at 9 bases. The length of the CDR3 is 14 residues. Losses at the gene ends were 1 base for V and 6 bases for J; bases not matched to a gene: 3. From germline, CDR1 is SGHVS and CDR2 FNYEAQ. CDR3 bases: TGTGCCAGCAGCTTAGTGACAGGGGGGAATGGCTACACCTTC. Encoded protein: CASSLVTGGNGYTF.

The chain joins TRBV5-6 to TRBJ1-5; D is uncertain. The CDR3 has 16 residues. Between the trimmed V and J ends, which lost 0 bases and 10 bases, there was a span of 20 bases. Germline CDR1 is SGHDT and CDR2 is YYEEEE. The CDR3 coding sequence is TGTGCCAGCAGCTTGGGGGGAGGCACCTCCAGCGGCCCCCAGCATTTT. Protein: CASSLGGGTSSGPQHF.

V and J are TRBV4-2 and TRBJ2-3, with TRBD2 identical over 7 bases. This CDR3 spans 17 amino acids. Germline CDR1 LGHNA, CDR2 YNFKEQ. V trimming: 0 bases; J trimming: 6 bases; junction bases outside the gene matches: 12. CDR3 residues: CASSQDQWDYIRDTQYF. CDR3 DNA sequence: TGTGCCAGCAGCCAAGATCAGTGGGACTACATCAGGGATACGCAGTATTTT.

The V gene is TRBV4-3, the J gene TRBJ2-1, with 7 bases lining up with TRBD1. Germline V CDR1 and CDR2: LGHNA, YSLEER. The CDR3 is made up of 16 amino acids. V lost 4 bases to trimming and J lost 0 bases; unmatched junction nucleotides: 6. CDR3: CASSPGQSSSYNEQFF. As DNA, the CDR3 is TGCGCCAGCAGCCCGGGACAGAGTAGCTCCTACAATGAGCAGTTCTTC.

The chain joins TRBV14 to TRBJ2-3; TRBD2 aligns across 7 bases. CDR1 is SGHDN and CDR2 is FVKESK in the germline V gene. The CDR3 runs 16 residues. With 2 bases clipped from V and 2 bases from J, the junction kept 7 bases outside the gene matches. CDR3 sequence: CASSQYGGLVTDTQYF. In DNA, the CDR3 is TGTGCCAGCAGCCAATACGGGGGGTTGGTCACAGATACGCAGTATTTT.

The V gene is TRBV29-1, the J gene TRBJ2-1; 7 bases match TRBD2. Unmatched junction bases numbered 3, after V lost 2 bases and J lost 2 bases. The germline V gene has CDR1 SQVTM and CDR2 ANQGSEA. The length of the CDR3 is 14 residues. For the CDR3, the DNA is TGCAGCGTTGAACTAGCGGCAACCTACAATGAGCAGTTCTTC. Protein product: CSVELAATYNEQFF.

This clone was counted only a few times. The chain joins TRBV5-4 to TRBJ2-7; no definite D call. The CDR3 is made up of 12 amino acids. The V gene's germline CDR1 is SGHNT and CDR2 YYREEE (reference sequence). Trimming took 2 bases from V and 4 from J, leaving 7 bases between them. CDR3 nucleotides: TGTGCCAGCAGCTTTTCGCGATACGAGCAGTACTTC. This translates into CASSFSRYEQYF.

V and J are TRBV7-3 and TRBJ1-1, with unresolved D. The CDR3 runs to 15 residues. V was cut by 5 bases and J by 0 bases, with 13 bases left in between. The germline gives CDR1 SGHTA, CDR2 FQGTGA. Written as DNA, the CDR3 is TGTGCCAGCAGCCCGACGGGAAACATGAACACTGAAGCTTTCTTT. It is translated as CASSPTGNMNTEAFF.

The rearrangement uses TRBV30 and TRBJ1-5; D not certain. Germline values: CDR1 GTSNPN, CDR2 SVGIG (reference sequence). Between the trimmed V and J ends, which lost 2 bases and 0 bases, there was a span of 8 bases. This CDR3 is 14 amino acids long. Written as DNA, the CDR3 is TGTGCCTGGAGTCCGGCGGTTAGCAATCAGCCCCAGCATTTT. Residues: CAWSPAVSNQPQHF.

This clone was seen just once. This chain links TRBV19 with TRBJ1-2; the D is unclear. This CDR3 is 13 amino acids long. Germline lookup yields CDR1 LNHDA and CDR2 SQIVND (reference sequence). V shed 10 bases and J shed 5 bases, with 17 bases lying between them. The CDR3 sequence is CATHPARVYGYTF. CDR3 nucleotide sequence: TGTGCCACCCATCCGGCCCGGGTTTATGGCTACACCTTC.

The CDR3 bases are TGTGCCAGCAGTTTATCGGGGGGATACACTGAAGCTTTCTTT. Protein product: CASSLSGGYTEAFF. The J gene is TRBJ1-1, the V gene TRBV27, with D perhaps TRBD1 (5 bases). Germline values: CDR1 MNHEY, CDR2 SMNVEV (reference sequence). The CDR3 sequence is 14 residues long. Trimming removed 0 bases from V and 3 bases from J, with 8 bases in between.

The chain recombines TRBV6-5 with TRBJ2-2; TRBD2 aligns across 8 bases. The V and J ends lost 2 bases and 5 bases, in that order; junction bases with no gene match: 1. The CDR3 runs 14 residues. Germline V CDR1 and CDR2: MNHEY, SVGAGI. DNA of the CDR3: TGTGCCAGCAGTTACGCTAGCGGGACCGGGGAGCTGTTTTTT. It encodes CASSYASGTGELFF.

The genes are TRBV27 and TRBJ1-3; 7 nucleotides align to TRBD1. The germline V gene encodes CDR1 MNHEY and CDR2 SMNVEV (reference sequence). This CDR3 has 17 residues. J lost 0 bases, V lost 5 bases, and 10 bases had no gene match. DNA for the CDR3: TGTGCCAGCAGTCCCGGACAGGATCCCTTCTCTGGAAACACCATATATTTT. Its translation: CASSPGQDPFSGNTIYF.

This clone was found once. J is TRBJ1-1 and V is TRBV6-5, with D unclear. The CDR3 contains 15 residues. The V gene's germline CDR1 is MNHEY and CDR2 SVGAGI. V was trimmed by 0 bases and J by 3 bases, leaving 11 bases between them. As DNA, the CDR3 is TGTGCCAGCAGTTACTCGGAAGAGGGATACACTGAAGCTTTCTTT. Protein sequence: CASSYSEEGYTEAFF.

This sequence joins TRBV7-2 and TRBJ2-2; 11 bases are a match to TRBD2. CDR3 length: 18 residues. CDR1 and CDR2 from the germline V gene are SGHTA and FQGNSA. With 4 bases clipped from V and 7 bases from J, the junction kept 14 bases outside the gene matches. The CDR3 is CASSSKTSGEPTLGELFF. CDR3 DNA sequence: TGTGCCAGCAGCTCAAAGACTAGCGGGGAACCTACGCTCGGGGAGCTGTTTTTT.

Here the CDR3 reads CASRNLGQPNTEAFF. DNA of the CDR3: TGTGCCAGCAGAAACCTGGGGCAGCCGAACACTGAAGCTTTCTTT. V gene TRBV27 combines with J gene TRBJ1-1; maybe TRBD1 (5 bases). This CDR3 has 15 residues. Germline V CDR1 and CDR2: MNHEY, SMNVEV (reference sequence). Trimming shortened V by 6 bases and J by 1 base, and 15 bases separated the two germline ends.

This rearrangement joins TRBV13 to TRBJ2-7, with TRBD1 matching over 11 bases. The J segment lost 2 bases and the V segment lost 5 bases, leaving 5 bases of the junction unmatched. This CDR3 is built from 15 residues. Germline lookup yields CDR1 PRHDT and CDR2 FYEKMQ (reference sequence). The CDR3 protein is CASSPPGQGAYEQYF. CDR3 bases: TGTGCCAGCAGCCCCCCGGGACAGGGGGCCTACGAGCAGTACTTC.

The chain has TRBV19 and TRBJ2-7; D is uncertain. V lost 0 bases to trimming and J lost 4 bases, with 7 bases between them. Germline CDR1 reads LNHDA; CDR2 reads SQIVND (reference sequence). This CDR3 comprises 13 residues. CDR3: CASSIDLEYEQYF. The CDR3 region has the DNA TGTGCCAGTAGTATAGATCTCGAGTACGAGCAGTACTTC.

The V and J genes are TRBV30 and TRBJ1-2; D is uncertain. This CDR3 is 11 amino acids long. Germline CDR1 is GTSNPN and CDR2 is SVGIG (reference sequence). V lost 3 bases and J lost 5, with 7 bases in between. The CDR3 region is CAWRYGYGYTF. CDR3 in DNA: TGTGCCTGGAGGTACGGTTATGGCTACACCTTC.

The CDR3 DNA reads as TGTGCCAGCAGCTTAGAATTACTAGGGCTGGGGACCGGGGAGCTGTTTTTT. Its protein is CASSLELLGLGTGELFF. The V gene is TRBV7-8, the J gene TRBJ2-2; the D gene is possibly TRBD2 (5 bases). This CDR3 region has 17 residues. The V end lost 1 base, the J end lost 5 bases, and 17 bases lay between the germline ends. From germline, CDR1 is SGHVS and CDR2 FQNEAQ. The entire variable domain, with the rest obtained from reference TRBV7-8 and TRBJ2-2, is as follows: GAGVSQSPRYKVAKRGQDVALRCDPISGHVSLFWYQQALGQGPEFLTYFQNEAQLDKSGLPSDRFFAERPEGSVSTLKIQRTQQEDSAVYLCASSLELLGLGTGELFFGEGSRLTVL.

The chain couples TRBV7-9 to TRBJ1-3, with a tentative D call TRBD1 (5 bases). CDR3 size: 18 residues. Looked up from germline, CDR1 is SEHNR and CDR2 is FQNEAQ (reference sequence). V was trimmed by 4 bases and J by 0 bases, leaving 19 bases between them. The CDR3 sequence: CASSSKIGQGDSGNTIYF. The CDR3 bases are TGTGCCAGCAGCTCGAAGATAGGGCAGGGCGACTCTGGAAACACCATATATTTT.

The gene calls are TRBV7-9 and TRBJ1-3, with 7 nucleotides matching TRBD1. This CDR3 is 16 amino acids long. Trimming took 4 bases from V and 2 from J; bases not matched to a gene: 8. Germline CDR1 is SEHNR and CDR2 is FQNEAQ (reference sequence). CDR3 protein: CASSWTTGAAGNTIYF. The CDR3 bases are TGTGCCAGCAGCTGGACTACAGGGGCTGCTGGAAACACCATATATTTT.

This chain connects TRBV7-9 to TRBJ1-1, with 11 positions matching TRBD1. Looked up from germline, CDR1 is SEHNR and CDR2 is FQNEAQ (reference sequence). V was pared by 8 bases and J by 5 bases, with 4 bases of the junction left unmatched. The CDR3 length is 13 residues. The CDR3 reads CASAGQGVTEAFF. For the CDR3, the DNA is TGTGCCAGCGCGGGACAGGGGGTAACTGAAGCTTTCTTT.

The chain employs TRBV4-1 and TRBJ1-1; no firm D call. There are 15 residues in the CDR3. Germline values: CDR1 MGHRA, CDR2 YSYEKL. The V end lost 5 bases, the J end lost 0 bases, and 13 bases lay between the germline ends. Here the CDR3 DNA reads TGCGCCAGCAGCGCACCGAGACACCTGAACACTGAAGCTTTCTTT. The encoded protein is CASSAPRHLNTEAFF.